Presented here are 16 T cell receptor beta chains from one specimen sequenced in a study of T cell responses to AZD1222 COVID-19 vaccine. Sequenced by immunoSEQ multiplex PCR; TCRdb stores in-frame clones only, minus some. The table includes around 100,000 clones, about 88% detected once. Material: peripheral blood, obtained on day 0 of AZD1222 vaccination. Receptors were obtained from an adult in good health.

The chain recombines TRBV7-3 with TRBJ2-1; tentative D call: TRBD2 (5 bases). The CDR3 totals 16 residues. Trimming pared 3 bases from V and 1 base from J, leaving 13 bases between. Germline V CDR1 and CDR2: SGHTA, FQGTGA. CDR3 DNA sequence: TGTGCCAGCAGCTTTTGGGGAGACCTTTCCTACAATGAGCAGTTCTTC. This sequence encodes CASSFWGDLSYNEQFF.

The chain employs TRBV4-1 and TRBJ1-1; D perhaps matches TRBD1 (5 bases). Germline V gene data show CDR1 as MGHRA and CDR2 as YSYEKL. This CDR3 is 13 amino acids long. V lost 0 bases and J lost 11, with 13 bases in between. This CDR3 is CASSQDLGRAAFF. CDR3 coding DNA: TGCGCCAGCAGCCAAGATCTGGGCAGGGCTGCTTTCTTT.

The CDR3 sequence: CASSMGISYNSPLHF. CDR3 nucleotide sequence: TGTGCCAGTAGTATGGGGATTTCCTATAATTCACCCCTCCACTTT. The gene calls are TRBV19 and TRBJ1-6; D unclear. CDR3 length: 15 residues. Germline loops: CDR1 LNHDA, CDR2 SQIVND (reference sequence). V was shortened by 3 bases and J by 1 base, with 7 bases between the two germline ends.

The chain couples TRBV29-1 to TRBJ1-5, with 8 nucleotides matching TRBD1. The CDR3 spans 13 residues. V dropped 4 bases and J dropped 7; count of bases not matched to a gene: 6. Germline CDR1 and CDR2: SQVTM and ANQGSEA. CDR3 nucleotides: TGCAGCGTTGTAGTGACAGGGGAACAGCCCCAGCATTTT. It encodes CSVVVTGEQPQHF.

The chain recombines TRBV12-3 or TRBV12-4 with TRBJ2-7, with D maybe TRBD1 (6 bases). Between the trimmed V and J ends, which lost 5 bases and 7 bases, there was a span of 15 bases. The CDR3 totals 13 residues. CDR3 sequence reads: CASSPRTAREQYF. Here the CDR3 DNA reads TGTGCCAGCAGTCCGCGGACAGCCCGGGAGCAGTACTTC.

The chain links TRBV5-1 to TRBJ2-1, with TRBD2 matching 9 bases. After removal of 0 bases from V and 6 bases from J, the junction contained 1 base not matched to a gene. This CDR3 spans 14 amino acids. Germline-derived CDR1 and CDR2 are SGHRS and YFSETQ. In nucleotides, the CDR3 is TGCGCCAGCAGCTTGGTTAGCGGGAGCAATGAGCAGTTCTTC. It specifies CASSLVSGSNEQFF.

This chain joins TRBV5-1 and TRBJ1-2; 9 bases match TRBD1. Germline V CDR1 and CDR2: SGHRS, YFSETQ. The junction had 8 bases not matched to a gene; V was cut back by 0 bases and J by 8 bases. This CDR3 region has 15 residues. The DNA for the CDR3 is TGCGCCAGCAGCTTGGCCACGGGGACAGGGCAAGGCTACACCTTC. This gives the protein CASSLATGTGQGYTF.

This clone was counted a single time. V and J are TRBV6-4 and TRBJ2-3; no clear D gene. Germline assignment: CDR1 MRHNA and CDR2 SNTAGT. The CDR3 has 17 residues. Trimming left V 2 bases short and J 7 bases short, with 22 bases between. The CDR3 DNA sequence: TGTGCCAGCAGTGACGTCCTTTACCGGTGGTTTTCGAATACGCAGTATTTT. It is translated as CASSDVLYRWFSNTQYF.

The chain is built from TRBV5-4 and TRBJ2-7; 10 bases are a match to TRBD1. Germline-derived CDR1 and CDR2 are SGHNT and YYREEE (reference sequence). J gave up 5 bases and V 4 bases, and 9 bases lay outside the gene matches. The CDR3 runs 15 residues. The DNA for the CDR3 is TGTGCCAGCAGCCCTCCGGGACAGGGGAAGCACGAGCAGTACTTC. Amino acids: CASSPPGQGKHEQYF.

CDR3 sequence reads: CASSLTSGDNEQFF. As DNA, the CDR3 is TGTGCCAGCAGCCTCACTAGCGGGGACAATGAGCAGTTCTTC. The chain is built from TRBV28 and TRBJ2-1, with 10 nucleotides matching TRBD2. CDR3 length equals 14 residues. Trimming removed 6 bases from V and 5 bases from J; junction bases left unmatched: 4. Germline assignment: CDR1 MDHEN and CDR2 SYDVKM.

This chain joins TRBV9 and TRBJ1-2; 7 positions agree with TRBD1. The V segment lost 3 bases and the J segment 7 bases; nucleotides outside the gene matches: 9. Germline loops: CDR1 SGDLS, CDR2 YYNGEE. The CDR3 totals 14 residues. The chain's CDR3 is CASSERQGSSGYTF. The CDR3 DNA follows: TGTGCCAGCAGCGAACGACAGGGCTCAAGTGGCTACACCTTC.

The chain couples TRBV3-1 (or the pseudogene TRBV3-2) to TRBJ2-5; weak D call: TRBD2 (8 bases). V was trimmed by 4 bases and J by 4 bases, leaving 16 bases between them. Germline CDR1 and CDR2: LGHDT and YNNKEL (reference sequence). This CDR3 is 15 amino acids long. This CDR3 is CASSPGLGGLETQYF. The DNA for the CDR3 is TGTGCCAGCAGCCCGGGACTAGGGGGCTTAGAGACCCAGTACTTC.

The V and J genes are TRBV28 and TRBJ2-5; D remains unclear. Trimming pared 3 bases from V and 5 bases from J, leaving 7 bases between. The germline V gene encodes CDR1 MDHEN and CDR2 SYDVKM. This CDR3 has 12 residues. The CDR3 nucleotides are TGTGCCAGCAGTTTGCTAGGTGAGACCCAGTACTTC. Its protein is CASSLLGETQYF.

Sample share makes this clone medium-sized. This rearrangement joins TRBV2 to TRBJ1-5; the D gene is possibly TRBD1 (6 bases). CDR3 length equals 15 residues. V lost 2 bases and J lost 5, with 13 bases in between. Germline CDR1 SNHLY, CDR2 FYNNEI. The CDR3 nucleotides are TGTGCCAGCAGTGAAATGACAGGCCACTATCAGCCCCAGCATTTT. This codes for CASSEMTGHYQPQHF.

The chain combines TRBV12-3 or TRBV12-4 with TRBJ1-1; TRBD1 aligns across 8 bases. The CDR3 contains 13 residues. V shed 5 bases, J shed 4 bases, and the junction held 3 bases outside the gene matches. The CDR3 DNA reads TGTGCCAGCAGTCCGACAGGGGCCACTGAAGCTTTCTTT. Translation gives CASSPTGATEAFF.

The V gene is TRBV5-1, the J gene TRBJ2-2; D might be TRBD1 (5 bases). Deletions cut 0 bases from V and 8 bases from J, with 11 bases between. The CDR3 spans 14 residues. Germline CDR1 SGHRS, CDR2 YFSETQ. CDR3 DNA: TGCGCCAGCAGCTTGGGGACACGGCAAGGGGAGCTGTTTTTT. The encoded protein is CASSLGTRQGELFF.